This T cell receptor (beta chain) appears in the sequencing data of a study of shared clonotypes between healthy human individuals. Each subset's genomic DNA was split evenly across several immunoSEQ plates. Clones were read by immunoSEQ multiplex PCR, and TCRdb kept only the in-frame ones, dropping some. There are 100,000 to 120,000 clones in the sample; roughly 70% occur only once, and around 25% lies in the top ten. CDR3 length: 15 amino acids. V lost 2 bases to trimming and J lost 8 bases; unmatched junction nucleotides: 10. Germline V gives CDR1 SGHNT, CDR2 YYREEE (reference sequence). The sequenced sample consisted of memory CD8+ T cells sorted from blood. Indicated subset: CD45RO+ cells pooled with CCR7-negative TemRA cells. This clonotype originated in a woman between 25 and 40 years old in good health. The rearrangement joins TRBV5-4 to TRBJ2-1, with 7 bases fitting TRBD1. The CDR3 bases are TGTGCCAGCAGCTTCGCCAGGACAGGCCCAGATGAGCAGTTCTTC. Amino acids: CASSFARTGPDEQFF. The full variable domain, its missing parts supplied by reference TRBV5-4 and TRBJ2-1, is ETGVTQSPTHLIKTRGQQVTLRCSSQSGHNTVSWYQQALGQGPQFIFQYYREEENGRGNFPPRFSGLQFPNYSSELNVNALELDDSALYLCASSFARTGPDEQFFGPGTRLTVL.